The sequence of this TCR beta chain was determined in a study of T cell changes during pregnancy in multiple sclerosis. Method: immunoSEQ multiplex PCR; TCRdb's copy keeps in-frame clones and lacks some. The data show tens of thousands of clones, roughly 90% seen once. This CDR3 region has 14 residues. The V gene's germline CDR1 is MDHEN and CDR2 SYDVKM. The ends lost 5 bases at V and 4 bases at J; junction bases unmatched: 4. The chain uses TRBV28 and TRBJ2-3, with TRBD1 matching over 9 bases. The TCR comes from a female donor with multiple sclerosis, enrolled in a pregnancy study. This material consisted of peripheral blood, taken in the second trimester of pregnancy. Here the CDR3 DNA reads TGTGCCAGCAGTCCTACAGGGGGCGCAGATACGCAGTATTTT. The encoded protein is CASSPTGGADTQYF.